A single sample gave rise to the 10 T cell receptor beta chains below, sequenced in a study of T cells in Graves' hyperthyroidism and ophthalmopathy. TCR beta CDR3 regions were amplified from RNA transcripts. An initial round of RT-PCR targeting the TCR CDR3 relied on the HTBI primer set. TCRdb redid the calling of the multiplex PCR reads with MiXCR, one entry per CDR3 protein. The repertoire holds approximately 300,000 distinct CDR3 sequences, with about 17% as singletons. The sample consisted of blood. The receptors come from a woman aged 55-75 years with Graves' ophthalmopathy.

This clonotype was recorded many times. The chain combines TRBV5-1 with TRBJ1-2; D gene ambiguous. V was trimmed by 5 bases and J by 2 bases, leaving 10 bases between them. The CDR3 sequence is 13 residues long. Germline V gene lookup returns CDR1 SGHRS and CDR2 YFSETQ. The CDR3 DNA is TGCGCCAGCAGGGAGTATCTAAACTATGGCTACACCTTC. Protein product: CASREYLNYGYTF.

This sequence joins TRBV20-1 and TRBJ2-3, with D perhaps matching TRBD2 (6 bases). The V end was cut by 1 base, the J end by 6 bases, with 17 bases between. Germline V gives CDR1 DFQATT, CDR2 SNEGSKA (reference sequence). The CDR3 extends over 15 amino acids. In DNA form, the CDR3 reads TGCAGTGCTAGAGGCGGGCAGGAGGGCCAGGATACGCAGTATTTT. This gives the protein CSARGGQEGQDTQYF.

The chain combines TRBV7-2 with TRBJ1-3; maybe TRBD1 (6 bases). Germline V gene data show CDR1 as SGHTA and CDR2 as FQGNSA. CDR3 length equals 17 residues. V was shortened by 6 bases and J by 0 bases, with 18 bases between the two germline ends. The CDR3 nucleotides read TGTGCCAGCAGTCGCGTTGCGGGACACCCCTCTGGAAACACCATATATTTT. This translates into CASSRVAGHPSGNTIYF.

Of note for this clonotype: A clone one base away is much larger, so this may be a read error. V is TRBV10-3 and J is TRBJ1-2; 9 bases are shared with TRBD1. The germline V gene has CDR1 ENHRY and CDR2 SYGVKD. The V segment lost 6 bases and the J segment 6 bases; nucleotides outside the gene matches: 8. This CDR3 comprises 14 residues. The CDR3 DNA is TGTGCCATCAGCCCGAGACAGGGGGAGCATGGCTACACCTTC. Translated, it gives CAISPRQGEHGYTF.

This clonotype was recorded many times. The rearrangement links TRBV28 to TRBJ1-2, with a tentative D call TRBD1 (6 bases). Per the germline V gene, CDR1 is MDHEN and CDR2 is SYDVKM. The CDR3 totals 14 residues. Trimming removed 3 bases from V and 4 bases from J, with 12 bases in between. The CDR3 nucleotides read TGTGCCAGCAGTTTTACCGGGACAACCTATGGCTACACCTTC. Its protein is CASSFTGTTYGYTF.

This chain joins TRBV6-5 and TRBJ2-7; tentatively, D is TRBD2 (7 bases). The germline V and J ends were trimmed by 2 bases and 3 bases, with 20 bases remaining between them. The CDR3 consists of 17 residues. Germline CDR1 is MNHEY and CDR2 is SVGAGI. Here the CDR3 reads CASSYAGRGAFGYEQYF. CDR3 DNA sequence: TGTGCCAGCAGTTACGCGGGACGGGGGGCTTTCGGCTACGAGCAGTACTTC.

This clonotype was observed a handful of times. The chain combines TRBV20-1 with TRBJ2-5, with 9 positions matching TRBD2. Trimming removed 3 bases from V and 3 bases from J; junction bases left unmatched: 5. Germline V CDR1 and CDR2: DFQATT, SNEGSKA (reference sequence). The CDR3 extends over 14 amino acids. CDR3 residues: CSARGAGGEETQYF. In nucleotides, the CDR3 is TGCAGTGCTAGGGGGGCGGGAGGGGAAGAGACCCAGTACTTC.

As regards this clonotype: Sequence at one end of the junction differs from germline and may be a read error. CDR3 nucleotide sequence: TGTACCATCAGCGCCGGGACAGGGGCCTACAATGAGCAGTTCTTC. This translates into CTISAGTGAYNEQFF. The chain uses TRBV10-3 and TRBJ2-1; 10 bases agree with TRBD1. The germline gives CDR1 ENHRY, CDR2 SYGVKD. This CDR3 has 15 residues.

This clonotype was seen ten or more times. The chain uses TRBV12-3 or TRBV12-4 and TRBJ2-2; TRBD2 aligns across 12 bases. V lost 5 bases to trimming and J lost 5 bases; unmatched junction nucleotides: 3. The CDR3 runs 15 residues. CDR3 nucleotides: TGTGCCAGCAGTCCCGGGACTAGCGGGACCGGGGAGCTGTTTTTT. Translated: CASSPGTSGTGELFF.

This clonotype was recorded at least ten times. The CDR3 loop reads CASSATATNQPQHF. The CDR3 region has the DNA TGTGCCAGCAGCGCTACAGCGACCAATCAGCCCCAGCATTTT. The V and J genes are TRBV7-2 and TRBJ1-5; D call uncertain. CDR1 and CDR2 (germline): SGHTA, FQGNSA. The V gene lost 5 bases and the J gene lost 3 bases, with 11 bases spanning the gap. The CDR3 length is 14 residues. The full variable domain, its missing parts supplied by reference TRBV7-2 and TRBJ1-5, is GAGVSQSPSNKVTEKGKDVELRCDPISGHTALYWYRQSLGQGLEFLIYFQGNSAPDKSGLPSDRFSAERTGGSVSTLTIQRTQQEDSAVYLCASSATATNQPQHFGDGTRLSIL.